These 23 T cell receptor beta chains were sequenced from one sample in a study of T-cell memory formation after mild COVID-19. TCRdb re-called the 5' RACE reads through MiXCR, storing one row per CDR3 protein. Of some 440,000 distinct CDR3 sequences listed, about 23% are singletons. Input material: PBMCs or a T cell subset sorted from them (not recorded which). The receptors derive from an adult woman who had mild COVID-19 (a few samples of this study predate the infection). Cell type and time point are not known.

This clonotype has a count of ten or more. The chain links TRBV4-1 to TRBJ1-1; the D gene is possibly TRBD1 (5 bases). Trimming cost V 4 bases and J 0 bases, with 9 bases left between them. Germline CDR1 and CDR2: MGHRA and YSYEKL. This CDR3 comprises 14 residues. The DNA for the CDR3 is TGCGCCAGCAGCCGAGGGACGTTGAACACTGAAGCTTTCTTT. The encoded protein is CASSRGTLNTEAFF.

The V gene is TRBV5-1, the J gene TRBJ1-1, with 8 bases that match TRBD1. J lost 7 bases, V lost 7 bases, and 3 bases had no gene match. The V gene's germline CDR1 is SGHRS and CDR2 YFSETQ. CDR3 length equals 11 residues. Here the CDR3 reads CASGGTGEAFF. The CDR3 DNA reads TGCGCCAGCGGGGGGACAGGTGAAGCTTTCTTT.

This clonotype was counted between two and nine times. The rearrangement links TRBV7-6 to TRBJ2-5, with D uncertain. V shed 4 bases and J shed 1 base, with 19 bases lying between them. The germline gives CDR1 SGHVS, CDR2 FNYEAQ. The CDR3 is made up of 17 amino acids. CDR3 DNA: TGTGCCAGCAGCTCGCCAAAGATCGCACAGACCCAAGAGACCCAGTACTTC. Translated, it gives CASSSPKIAQTQETQYF.

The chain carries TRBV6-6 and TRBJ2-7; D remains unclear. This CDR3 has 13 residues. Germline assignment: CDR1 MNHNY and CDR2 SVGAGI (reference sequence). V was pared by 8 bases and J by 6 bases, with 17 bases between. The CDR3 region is CASGNRAASEQYF. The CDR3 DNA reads TGTGCCAGCGGGAATAGGGCCGCTTCCGAGCAGTACTTC.

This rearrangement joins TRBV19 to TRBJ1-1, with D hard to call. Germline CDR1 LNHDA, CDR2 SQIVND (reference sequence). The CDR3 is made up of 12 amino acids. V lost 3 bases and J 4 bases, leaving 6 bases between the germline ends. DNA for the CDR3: TGTGCCAGTAGTATTTGGGGCACTGAAGCTTTCTTT. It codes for CASSIWGTEAFF.

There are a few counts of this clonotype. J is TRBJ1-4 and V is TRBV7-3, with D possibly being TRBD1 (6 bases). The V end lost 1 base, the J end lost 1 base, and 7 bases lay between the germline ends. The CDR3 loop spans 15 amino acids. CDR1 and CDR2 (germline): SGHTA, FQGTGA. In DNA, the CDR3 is TGTGCCAGCAGCTTAAAGGGGGGAACTAATGAAAAACTGTTTTTT. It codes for CASSLKGGTNEKLFF. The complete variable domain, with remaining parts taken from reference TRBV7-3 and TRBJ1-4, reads GAGVSQTPSNKVTEKGKYVELRCDPISGHTALYWYRQSLGQGPEFLIYFQGTGAADDSGLPNDRFFAVRPEGSVSTLKIQRTERGDSAVYLCASSLKGGTNEKLFFGSGTQLSVL.

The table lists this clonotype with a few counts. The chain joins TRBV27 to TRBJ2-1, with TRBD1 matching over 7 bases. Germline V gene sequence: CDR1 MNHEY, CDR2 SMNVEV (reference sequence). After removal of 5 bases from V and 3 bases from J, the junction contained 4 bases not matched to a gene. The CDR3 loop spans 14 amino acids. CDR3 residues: CASSRDRSYNEQFF. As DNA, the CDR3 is TGTGCCAGCAGTCGGGACAGAAGCTACAATGAGCAGTTCTTC.

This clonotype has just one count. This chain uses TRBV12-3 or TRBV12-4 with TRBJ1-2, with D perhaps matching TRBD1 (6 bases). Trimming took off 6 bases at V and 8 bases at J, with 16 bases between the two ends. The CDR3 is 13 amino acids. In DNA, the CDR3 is TGTGCCAGCAGCCCTGACAGGCCTCGGGGCTACACCTTC. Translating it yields CASSPDRPRGYTF.

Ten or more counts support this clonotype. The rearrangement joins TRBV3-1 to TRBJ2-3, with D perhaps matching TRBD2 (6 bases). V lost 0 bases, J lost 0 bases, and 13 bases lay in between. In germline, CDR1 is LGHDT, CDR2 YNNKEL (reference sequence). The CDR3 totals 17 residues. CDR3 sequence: CASSQERLGTSTDTQYF. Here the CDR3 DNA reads TGTGCCAGCAGCCAAGAGCGGCTCGGGACTAGCACAGATACGCAGTATTTT.

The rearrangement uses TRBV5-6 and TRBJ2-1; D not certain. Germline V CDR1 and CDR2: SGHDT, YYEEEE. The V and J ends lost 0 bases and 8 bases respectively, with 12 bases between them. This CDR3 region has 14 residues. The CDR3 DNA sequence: TGTGCCAGCAGCTTGGGGGTGACGGGTTATGAGCAGTTCTTC. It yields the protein CASSLGVTGYEQFF.

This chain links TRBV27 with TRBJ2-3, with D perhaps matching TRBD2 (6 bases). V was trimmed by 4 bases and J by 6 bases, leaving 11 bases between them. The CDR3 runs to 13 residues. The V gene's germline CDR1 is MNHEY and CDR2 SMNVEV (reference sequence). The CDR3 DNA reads TGTGCCAGCAGTTACGGGGGTTTGGATACGCAGTATTTT. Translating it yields CASSYGGLDTQYF.

CDR3 nucleotide sequence: TGCAGCGTTGGCGGAGGTCTAGAGGGCTACACCTTC. Translated, it gives CSVGGGLEGYTF. V usage is TRBV29-1 and J usage is TRBJ1-2; the D is unclear. The CDR3 consists of 12 residues. The ends were cut back, 4 bases at V and 8 bases at J, with 14 bases in the middle. Germline lookup yields CDR1 SQVTM and CDR2 ANQGSEA.

The CDR3 DNA sequence: TGCAGCGCCGGGACAGGGGTAGGTCAGCCCCAGCATTTT. Its translation is CSAGTGVGQPQHF. The rearrangement joins TRBV20-1 to TRBJ1-5, with 10 bases lining up with TRBD1. Germline CDR1 DFQATT, CDR2 SNEGSKA (reference sequence). This CDR3 contains 13 residues.

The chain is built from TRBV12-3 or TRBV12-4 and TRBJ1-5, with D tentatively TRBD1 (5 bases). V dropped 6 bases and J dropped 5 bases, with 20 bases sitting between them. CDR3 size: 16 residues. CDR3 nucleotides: TGTGCCAGCAGCCGACGGACACTTCTCTATGATCAGCCCCAGCATTTT. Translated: CASSRRTLLYDQPQHF.

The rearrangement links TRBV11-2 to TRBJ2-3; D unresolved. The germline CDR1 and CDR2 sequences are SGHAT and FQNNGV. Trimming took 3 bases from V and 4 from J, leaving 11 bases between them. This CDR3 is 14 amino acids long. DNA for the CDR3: TGTGCCAGCAGCTTTAGGGCAGTGGCAGATACGCAGTATTTT. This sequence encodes CASSFRAVADTQYF.

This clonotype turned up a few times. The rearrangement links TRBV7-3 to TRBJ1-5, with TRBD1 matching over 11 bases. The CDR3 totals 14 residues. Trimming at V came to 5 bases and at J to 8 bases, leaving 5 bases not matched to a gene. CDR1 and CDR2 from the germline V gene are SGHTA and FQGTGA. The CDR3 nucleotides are TGTGCCAGCAGCCTAGGGACAGGGGGGGAGCCCCAGCATTTT. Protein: CASSLGTGGEPQHF.

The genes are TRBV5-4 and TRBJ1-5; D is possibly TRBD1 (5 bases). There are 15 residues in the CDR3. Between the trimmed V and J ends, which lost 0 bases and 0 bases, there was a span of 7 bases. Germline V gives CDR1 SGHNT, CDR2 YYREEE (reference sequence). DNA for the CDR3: TGTGCCAGCAGCTTGGGAGGGGATAGCAATCAGCCCCAGCATTTT. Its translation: CASSLGGDSNQPQHF.

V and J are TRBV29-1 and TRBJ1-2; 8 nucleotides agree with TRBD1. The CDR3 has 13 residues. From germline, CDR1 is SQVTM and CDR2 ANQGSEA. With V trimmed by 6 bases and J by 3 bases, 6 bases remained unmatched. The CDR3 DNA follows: TGCAGCGTCAGGACAGGGTATGACTATGGCTACACCTTC. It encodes CSVRTGYDYGYTF.

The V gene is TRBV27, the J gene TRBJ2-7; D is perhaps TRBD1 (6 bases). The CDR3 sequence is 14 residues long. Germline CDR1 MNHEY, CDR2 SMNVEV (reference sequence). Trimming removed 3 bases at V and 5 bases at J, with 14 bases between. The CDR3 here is CASSFSTGGDEQYF. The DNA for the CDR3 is TGTGCCAGCAGTTTCTCGACAGGTGGGGACGAGCAGTACTTC.

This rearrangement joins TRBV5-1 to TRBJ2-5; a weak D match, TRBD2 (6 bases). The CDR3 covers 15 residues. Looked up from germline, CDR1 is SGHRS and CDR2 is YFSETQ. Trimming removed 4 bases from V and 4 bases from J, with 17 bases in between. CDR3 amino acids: CASSRTGTVVETQYF. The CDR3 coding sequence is TGCGCCAGCAGCAGAACCGGGACTGTAGTAGAGACCCAGTACTTC.

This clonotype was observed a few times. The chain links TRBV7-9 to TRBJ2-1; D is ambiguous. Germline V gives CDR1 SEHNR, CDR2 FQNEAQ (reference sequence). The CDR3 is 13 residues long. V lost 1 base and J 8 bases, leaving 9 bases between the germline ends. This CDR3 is CASSLVRDDEQFF. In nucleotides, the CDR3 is TGTGCCAGCAGCTTAGTACGTGACGATGAGCAGTTCTTC.

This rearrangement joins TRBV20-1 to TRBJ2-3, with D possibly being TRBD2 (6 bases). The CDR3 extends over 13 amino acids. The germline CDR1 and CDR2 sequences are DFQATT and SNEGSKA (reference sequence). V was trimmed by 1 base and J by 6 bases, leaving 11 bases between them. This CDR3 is CSARAGTEDTQYF. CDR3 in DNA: TGCAGTGCTAGAGCCGGGACTGAGGATACGCAGTATTTT.

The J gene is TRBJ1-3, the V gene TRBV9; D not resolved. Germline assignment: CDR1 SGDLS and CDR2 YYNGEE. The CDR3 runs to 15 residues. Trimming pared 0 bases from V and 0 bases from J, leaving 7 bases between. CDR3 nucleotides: TGTGCCAGCAGCGTAGAACATAGCTCTGGAAACACCATATATTTT. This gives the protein CASSVEHSSGNTIYF.